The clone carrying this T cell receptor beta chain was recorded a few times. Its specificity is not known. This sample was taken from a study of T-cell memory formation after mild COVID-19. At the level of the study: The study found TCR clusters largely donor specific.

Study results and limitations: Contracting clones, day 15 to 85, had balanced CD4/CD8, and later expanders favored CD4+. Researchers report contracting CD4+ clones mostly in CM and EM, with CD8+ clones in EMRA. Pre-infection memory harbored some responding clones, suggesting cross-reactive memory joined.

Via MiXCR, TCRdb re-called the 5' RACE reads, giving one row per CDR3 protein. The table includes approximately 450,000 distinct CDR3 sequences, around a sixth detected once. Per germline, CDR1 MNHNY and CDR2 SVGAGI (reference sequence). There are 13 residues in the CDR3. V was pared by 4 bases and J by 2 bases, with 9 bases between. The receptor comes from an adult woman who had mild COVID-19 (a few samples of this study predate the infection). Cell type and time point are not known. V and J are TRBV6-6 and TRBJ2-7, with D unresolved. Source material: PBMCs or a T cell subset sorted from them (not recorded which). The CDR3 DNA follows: TGTGCCAGCAGTTCACGGGTTGCCTACGAGCAGTACTTC. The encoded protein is CASSSRVAYEQYF.